Listed below are T cell receptor beta chains from one sample, sequenced in a study of blood T cell repertoires in COVID-19. Only in-frame clones appear in the TCRdb table, and some are missing; sequencing was by immunoSEQ multiplex PCR. Here the sample spans about 400,000 clones, nearly 90% being singletons. Sequencing was performed on PBMCs or T cells enriched from blood (not recorded which). The receptors here all came from a woman aged 25-40 years who had recovered from COVID-19. The conserved cysteine and the conserved F or W are not part of the CDR3 here.

length: 13; V: TRBV27; CDR3: ASSFLSGRAYEQY
length: 11; V: TRBV19; CDR3: ASSGTGRGEQF
length: 15; V: TRBV11-2; CDR3: ASSTSSGSYSYNEQF
length: 13; V: TRBV10-2; CDR3: ASSEEGQLVYGYT
length: 13; V: TRBV5-1; CDR3: ASSWTGTGLNEQY
length: 13; V: TRBV5-1; CDR3: ASSLSFGSYNEQF
length: 13; V: TRBV2; CDR3: ASSYPSGNTDTQY
length: 9; V: TRBV25-1; CDR3: ASGQGWGYT
length: 15; V: TRBV5-1; CDR3: ASSLDGGGVNTGELF
length: 13; V: TRBV5-1; CDR3: ASSLATSGGNEQF
length: 12; V: TRBV30; CDR3: AWETGRATGELF
length: 15; V: TRBV5-6; CDR3: ASSLEPHRGRTGELF
length: 12; V: TRBV3-1/TRBV3-2; CDR3: ASSTGNRVYEQY
length: 13; V: TRBV9; CDR3: ASSVTGTGYEKLF
length: 12; V: TRBV7-3; CDR3: ASSSSGGRETQY
length: 11; V: TRBV28; CDR3: ASSLSLRETQY
length: 9; V: TRBV20-1; CDR3: SAPQGYGYT
length: 14; V: TRBV6-1; CDR3: ASSEFGGRITDTQY
length: 11; V: TRBV5-1; CDR3: ASSFMGSTEAF
length: 12; V: TRBV19; CDR3: ASSIRTGGQPQH
length: 10; V: TRBV9; CDR3: ASSAQSNEQF
length: 18; V: TRBV9; CDR3: ASSAVGTSGGSASTDTQY
length: 15; V: TRBV12-5; CDR3: ASGLSWTGEANYGYT
length: 9; V: TRBV19; CDR3: ASSLGGGYT
length: 12; V: TRBV19; CDR3: ASSSHQGAGAQH
length: 13; V: TRBV10-3; CDR3: AISASGANTGELF
length: 11; V: TRBV7-9; CDR3: ASSPRGNQPQH
length: 12; V: TRBV29-1; CDR3: SVEGGQGDYGYT
length: 12; V: TRBV19; CDR3: ASRASGRDNEQF
length: 12; V: TRBV5-6; CDR3: ASSSLRGRAEAF
length: 11; V: TRBV28; CDR3: ASSKEILYGYT
length: 13; V: TRBV5-1; CDR3: ASSLGQANSDTQY
length: 13; V: TRBV6-5; CDR3: ASKTGLVVTGELF
length: 11; V: TRBV6-6; CDR3: ASSQGILTEAF
length: 11; V: TRBV11-2; CDR3: ASGLQGGTEAF
length: 16; V: TRBV4-3; CDR3: ASSPTLPRQGVLFEQY
length: 11; V: TRBV2; CDR3: ASSGDTGYGYT
length: 13; V: TRBV5-1; CDR3: ASSPGQGAGTEAF
length: 11; V: TRBV12-3/TRBV12-4; CDR3: ASSPPLGNTIY
length: 9; V: TRBV20-1; CDR3: SGGGQETQY
length: 13; V: TRBV5-1; CDR3: ASSFSGAGANVLT
length: 9; V: TRBV29-1; CDR3: SVAGVYEQY
length: 18; V: TRBV21-1; CDR3: ASSEQQGWKVAGGPDEQF
length: 12; V: TRBV2; CDR3: ASSAGTRRYEQY
length: 11; V: TRBV4-1; CDR3: ASSHGGSNEQF
length: 13; V: TRBV19; CDR3: ASSMSGTHALIQH
length: 9; V: TRBV20-1; CDR3: SASRYDEQY
length: 13; V: TRBV19; CDR3: ASRAQGAGHQPQH
length: 12; V: TRBV9; CDR3: ASSVIHSFAEAF
length: 11; V: TRBV27; CDR3: ASRPRGNYEQY
length: 16; V: TRBV2; CDR3: ASSHEVGQILTNYGYT
length: 14; V: TRBV27; CDR3: ASNPGDSGNTGELF
length: 13; V: TRBV30; CDR3: AWSTRRTATEKLF
length: 11; V: TRBV6-2/TRBV6-3; CDR3: ASSYRRGGELF
length: 10; V: TRBV20-1; CDR3: SASAPPGTQY
length: 11; V: TRBV28; CDR3: ASSGRAPYEQY
length: 8; V: TRBV30; CDR3: AWGAYEQY
length: 12; V: TRBV6-5; CDR3: ASSPLKGVGEQY